This T cell receptor beta chain derives from a study of blood T cell repertoires in COVID-19. Study information: COVID-19 samples from acute and convalescent phases originated in the United States, Italy and Spain. In each case, the material was cDNA or gDNA derived from T cells, B-cell-depleted T cells, or PBMCs.

Source study methods: By means of reference gene primer amplification, nucleated cell counts were estimated. Using immunoSEQ multiplex PCR, the repertoire was profiled, and TCRdb retains in-frame clones only, with some absent. V and J calls and clone size are given by that table; D and trimming were obtained from the DNA. The table has approximately 450,000 clones, about 89% seen once. The germline V gene encodes CDR1 SNHLY and CDR2 FYNNEI. CDR3 length: 13 amino acids. V lost 8 bases to trimming and J lost 3 bases, with 13 bases between them. V usage is TRBV2 and J usage is TRBJ1-2, with D tentatively TRBD1 (6 bases). The sequence was obtained from a woman aged 25 to 39 with acute or convalescent COVID-19. The material sequenced was peripheral blood. The CDR3, as DNA: TGTGCCAGCGGACAGCCGTACGACTATGGCTACACCTTC. Encoded protein: CASGQPYDYGYTF. Using reference TRBV2 and TRBJ1-2 for the parts outside the CDR3, the full variable domain is EPEVTQTPSHQVTQMGQEVILRCVPISNHLYFYWYRQILGQKVEFLVSFYNNEISEKSEIFDDQFSVERPDGSNFTLKIRSTKLEDSAMYFCASGQPYDYGYTFGSGTRLTVV.